This TCR beta chain was sequenced for a study of T cell responses to AZD1222 COVID-19 vaccine. Study information: The analysis combined second doses at about 4 or about 12 weeks. Study conclusions and caveats: The study found vaccine-associated CD4 TCRs spanning spike, dominant at 160-218 and 743-854.

TCRdb's table, derived via immunoSEQ multiplex PCR, lists solely in-frame clones and lacks some. The sample shows just over 95,000 clones, roughly nine tenths of them seen only once. Details on this clone: Its specificity is not known. Other DNA sequences in this specimen translate into the identical CDR3.

V lost 0 bases and J 8 bases, leaving 13 bases between the germline ends. The CDR3 length is 15 residues. The germline V gene encodes CDR1 LGHNA and CDR2 YSLEER. The sample here was peripheral blood, taken on day 0 of AZD1222 vaccination. The sequence was collected from an adult in good health. This chain links TRBV4-3 with TRBJ1-4; weak D call: TRBD1 (5 bases). DNA of the CDR3: TGCGCCAGCAGCCAAGACGGCGGGGCCCGGGAAAAACTGTTTTTT. Amino acids: CASSQDGGAREKLFF.